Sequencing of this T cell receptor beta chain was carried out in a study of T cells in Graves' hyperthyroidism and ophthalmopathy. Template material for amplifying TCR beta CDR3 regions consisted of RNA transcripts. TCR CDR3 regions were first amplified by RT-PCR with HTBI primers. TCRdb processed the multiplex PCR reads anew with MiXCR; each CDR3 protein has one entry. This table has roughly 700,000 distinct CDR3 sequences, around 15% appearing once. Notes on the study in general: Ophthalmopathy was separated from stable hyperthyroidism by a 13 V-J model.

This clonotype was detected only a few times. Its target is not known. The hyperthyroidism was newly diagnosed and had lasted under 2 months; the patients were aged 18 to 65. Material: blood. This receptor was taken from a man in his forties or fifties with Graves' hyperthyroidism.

Written as DNA, the CDR3 is TGCGCCAGCAGCCAAGTGGGGACAGGGGCCTATGGCTACACCTTC. Its protein is CASSQVGTGAYGYTF. The gene calls are TRBV4-1 and TRBJ1-2; TRBD1 agrees at 10 bases. The CDR3 is 15 amino acids. CDR1 is MGHRA, CDR2 YSYEKL, per germline. J gave up 4 bases and V 1 base, and 3 bases lay outside the gene matches.